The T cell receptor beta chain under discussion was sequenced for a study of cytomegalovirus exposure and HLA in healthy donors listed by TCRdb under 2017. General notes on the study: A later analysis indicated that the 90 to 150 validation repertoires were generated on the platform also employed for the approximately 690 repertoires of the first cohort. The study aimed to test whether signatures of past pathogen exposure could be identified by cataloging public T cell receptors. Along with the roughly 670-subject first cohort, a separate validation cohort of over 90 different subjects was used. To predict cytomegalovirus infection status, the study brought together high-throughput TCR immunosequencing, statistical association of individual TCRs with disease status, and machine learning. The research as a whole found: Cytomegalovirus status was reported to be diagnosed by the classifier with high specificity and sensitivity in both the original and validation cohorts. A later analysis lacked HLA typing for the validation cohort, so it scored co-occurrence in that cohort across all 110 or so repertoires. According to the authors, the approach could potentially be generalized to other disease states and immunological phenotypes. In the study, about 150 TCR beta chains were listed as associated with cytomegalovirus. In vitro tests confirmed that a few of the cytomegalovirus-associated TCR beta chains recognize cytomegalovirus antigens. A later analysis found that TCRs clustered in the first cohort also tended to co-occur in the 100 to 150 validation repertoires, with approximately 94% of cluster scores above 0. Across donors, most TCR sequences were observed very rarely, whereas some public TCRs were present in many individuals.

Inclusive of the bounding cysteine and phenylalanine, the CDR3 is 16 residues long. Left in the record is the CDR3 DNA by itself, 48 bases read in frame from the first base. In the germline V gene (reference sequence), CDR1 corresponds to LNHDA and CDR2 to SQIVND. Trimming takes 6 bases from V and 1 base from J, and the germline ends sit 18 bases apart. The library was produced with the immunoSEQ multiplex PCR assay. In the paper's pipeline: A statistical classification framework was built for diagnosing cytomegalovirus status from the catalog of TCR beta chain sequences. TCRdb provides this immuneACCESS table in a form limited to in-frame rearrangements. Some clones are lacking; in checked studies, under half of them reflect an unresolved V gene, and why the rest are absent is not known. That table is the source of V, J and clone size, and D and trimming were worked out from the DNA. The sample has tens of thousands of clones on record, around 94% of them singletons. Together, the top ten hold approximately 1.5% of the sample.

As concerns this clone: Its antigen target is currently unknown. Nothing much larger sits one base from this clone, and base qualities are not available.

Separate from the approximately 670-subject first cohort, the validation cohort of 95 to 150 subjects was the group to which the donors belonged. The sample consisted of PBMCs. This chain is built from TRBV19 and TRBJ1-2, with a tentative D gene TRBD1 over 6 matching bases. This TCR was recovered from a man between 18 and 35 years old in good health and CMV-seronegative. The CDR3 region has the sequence CASRAEGTRINYGYTF. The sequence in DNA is TGTGCCAGTAGGGCCGAGGGGACAAGGATTAACTATGGCTACACCTTC.